Listed here is a single T cell receptor beta chain. Its matching antigen is unknown. Germline lookup yields CDR1 MDHEN and CDR2 SYDVKM. V was pared by 4 bases and J by 13 bases, with 8 bases between. The CDR3 length is 11 residues. This entry comes from a study of response to subunit inactivated influenza vaccine. Regarding the study as a whole: Seasonal influenza vaccination, on each occasion, was suggested by the authors to recruit few new T cells.

TCRdb reprocessed the RT-PCR reads via MiXCR and lists one record per CDR3 protein. The table lists around 650,000 distinct CDR3 sequences, 15% to 17% of them singletons. The source material was PBMCs from blood, sampled 11 to 12 days after vaccination. The TCR originated in a man between 45 and 60 years old who received an inactivated influenza vaccine. The chain couples TRBV28 to TRBJ1-6, with no clear D. CDR3: CASSSLAPLHF. DNA for the CDR3: TGTGCCAGCAGTTCCCTTGCTCCCCTCCACTTT.